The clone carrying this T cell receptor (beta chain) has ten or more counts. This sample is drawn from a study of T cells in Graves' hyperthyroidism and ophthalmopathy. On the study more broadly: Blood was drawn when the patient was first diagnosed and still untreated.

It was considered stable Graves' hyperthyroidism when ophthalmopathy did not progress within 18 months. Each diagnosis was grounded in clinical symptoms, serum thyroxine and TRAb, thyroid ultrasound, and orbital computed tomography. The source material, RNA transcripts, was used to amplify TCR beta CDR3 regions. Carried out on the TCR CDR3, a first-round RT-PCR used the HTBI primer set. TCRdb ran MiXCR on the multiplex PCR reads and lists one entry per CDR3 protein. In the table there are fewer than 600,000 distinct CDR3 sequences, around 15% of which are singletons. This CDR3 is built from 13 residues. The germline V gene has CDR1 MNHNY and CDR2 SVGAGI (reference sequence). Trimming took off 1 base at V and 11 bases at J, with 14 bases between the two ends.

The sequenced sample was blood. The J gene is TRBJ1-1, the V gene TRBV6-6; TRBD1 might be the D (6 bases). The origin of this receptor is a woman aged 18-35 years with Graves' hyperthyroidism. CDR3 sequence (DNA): TGTGCCAGCAGTTACTATGGACAGAGGGGGGCTTTCTTT. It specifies CASSYYGQRGAFF.